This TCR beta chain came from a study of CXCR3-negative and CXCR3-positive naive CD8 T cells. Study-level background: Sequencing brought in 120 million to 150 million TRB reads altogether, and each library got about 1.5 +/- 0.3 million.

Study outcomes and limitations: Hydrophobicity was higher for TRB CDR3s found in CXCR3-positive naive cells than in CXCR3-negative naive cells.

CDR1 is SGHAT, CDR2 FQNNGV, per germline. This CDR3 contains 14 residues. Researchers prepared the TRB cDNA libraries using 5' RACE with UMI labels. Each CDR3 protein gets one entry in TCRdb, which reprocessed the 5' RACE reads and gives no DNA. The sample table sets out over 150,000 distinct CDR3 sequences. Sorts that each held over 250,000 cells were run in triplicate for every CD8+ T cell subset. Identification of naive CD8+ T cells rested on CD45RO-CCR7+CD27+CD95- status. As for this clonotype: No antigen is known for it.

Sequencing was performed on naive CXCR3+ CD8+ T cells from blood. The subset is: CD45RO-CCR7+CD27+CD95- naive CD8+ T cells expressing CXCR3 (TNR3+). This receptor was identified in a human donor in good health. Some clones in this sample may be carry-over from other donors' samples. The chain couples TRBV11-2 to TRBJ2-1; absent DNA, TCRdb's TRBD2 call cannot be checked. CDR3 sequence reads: CASSLAGGSHEQFF.